This T cell receptor (beta chain) was identified during a study of T cells in Graves' hyperthyroidism and ophthalmopathy. TCR beta CDR3 sequences were amplified from RNA transcripts. Carried out on the TCR CDR3, a first-round RT-PCR used the HTBI primer set. TCRdb fed the multiplex PCR reads into MiXCR, producing one record per CDR3 protein. The sample carries some 570,000 distinct CDR3 sequences, approximately 15% recorded once. V was clipped by 5 bases and J by 0 bases; unmatched bases: 5. Per the germline V gene, CDR1 is MDHEN and CDR2 is SYDVKM. The CDR3 totals 16 residues. The specimen was blood. The chain employs TRBV28 and TRBJ2-3; TRBD2 aligns across 10 bases. The clonotype originates from a young woman with Graves' ophthalmopathy. This chain's CDR3 is CASSDPAGGSTDTQYF. The DNA for the CDR3 is TGTGCCAGCAGTGACCCAGCGGGAGGGAGCACAGATACGCAGTATTTT.